These 9 T cell receptor beta chains were all obtained from the same sample, sequenced in a study of T cells after yellow fever vaccination. TCRdb fed the 5' RACE reads into MiXCR, producing one record per CDR3 protein. This sample has a few hundred thousand distinct CDR3 sequences, with approximately 3.8% found just once. Sample: PBMCs, taken 15 days after the yellow fever booster vaccination. These receptors were obtained from a man between 18 and 35 years old who received the YFV17D yellow fever vaccine.

This clonotype has only a few counts. The chain is built from TRBV30 and TRBJ1-3; D gene ambiguous. V was clipped by 1 base and J by 2 bases, with 3 bases between them. The CDR3 contains 12 residues. Looked up from germline, CDR1 is GTSNPN and CDR2 is SVGIG (reference sequence). CDR3 coding DNA: TGTGCCTGGAGTGCTCCTGGAAACACCATATATTTT. Amino acid sequence: CAWSAPGNTIYF.

This clonotype appeared many times. The rearrangement joins TRBV5-1 to TRBJ2-5; D gene unclear. This CDR3 spans 13 amino acids. CDR1 and CDR2 from the germline V gene are SGHRS and YFSETQ. Between the trimmed V and J ends, which lost 3 bases and 1 base, there was a span of 7 bases. The CDR3 nucleotides are TGCGCCAGCAGCTCCCCTCTCCAAGAGACCCAGTACTTC. Translation: CASSSPLQETQYF.

At least ten counts were recorded for this clonotype. J is TRBJ2-5 and V is TRBV29-1; no firm D call. With 3 bases removed from V and 4 bases from J, the gap between germline ends came to 18 bases. This CDR3 has 15 residues. The germline V gene encodes CDR1 SQVTM and CDR2 ANQGSEA. The CDR3 DNA reads TGCAGCGTTGATCTCGGAGAAGCGACCCCAGAGACCCAGTACTTC. It codes for CSVDLGEATPETQYF.

This clonotype was detected ten times or more. CDR3 coding DNA: TGTGCCAGCAGCCTGACAGGGGGCGACTTGGGAGGCTACACCTTC. This translates into CASSLTGGDLGGYTF. The chain combines TRBV12-3 or TRBV12-4 with TRBJ1-2, with 10 positions matching TRBD1. The CDR3 has 15 amino acids. After removal of 6 bases from V and 8 bases from J, the junction contained 12 bases not matched to a gene.

This clonotype was counted ten times or more. The gene calls are TRBV13 and TRBJ1-1, with D uncertain. Germline assignment: CDR1 PRHDT and CDR2 FYEKMQ (reference sequence). This CDR3 spans 15 amino acids. The ends were cut back, 5 bases at V and 0 bases at J, with 13 bases in the middle. The chain's CDR3 is CASSAKTDMNTEAFF. Here the CDR3 DNA reads TGTGCCAGCAGCGCGAAAACAGATATGAACACTGAAGCTTTCTTT.

This clonotype showed up many times. This chain links TRBV20-1 with TRBJ2-4; D is tentatively TRBD1 or TRBD2 (5 bases each). This CDR3 is 14 amino acids long. Trimming removed 5 bases from V and 5 bases from J, with 16 bases in between. Germline assignment: CDR1 DFQATT and CDR2 SNEGSKA (reference sequence). The CDR3 here is CSARPAGDQNIQYF. The DNA of the CDR3 is TGCAGTGCTCGGCCCGCCGGGGACCAAAACATTCAGTACTTC.

This clonotype has ten or more counts. The genes are TRBV5-1 and TRBJ2-1, with 10 bases matching TRBD2. V trimming: 1 base; J trimming: 6 bases; junction bases outside the gene matches: 22. The CDR3 spans 21 residues. Germline lookup yields CDR1 SGHRS and CDR2 YFSETQ. CDR3: CASSLRSSGGAPSSRGNEQFF. CDR3 bases: TGCGCCAGCAGCTTGCGGTCCAGCGGGGGGGCTCCATCGTCTCGGGGCAATGAGCAGTTCTTC.

In this sample, this clonotype turned up many times. The CDR3 loop reads CASSEGGISGNTIYF. CDR3 in DNA: TGCGCCAGCAGTGAAGGGGGAATCTCTGGAAACACCATATATTTT. The V and J genes are TRBV10-1 and TRBJ1-3; tentative D call: TRBD1 (6 bases). Germline V gene sequence: CDR1 WNHNN, CDR2 SYGVQD (reference sequence). This CDR3 spans 15 amino acids. V gave up 3 bases and J gave up 0 bases, with 9 bases separating them.

This clonotype was recorded many times. The rearrangement uses TRBV5-1 and TRBJ2-3; 9 bases are shared with TRBD1. The CDR3 spans 16 residues. CDR1 SGHRS and CDR2 YFSETQ come from the germline V gene. The trim removed 0 bases at V and 3 bases at J, leaving 5 bases unmatched. CDR3 sequence reads: CASSLAATGGTDTQYF. The CDR3 bases are TGCGCCAGCAGCTTGGCCGCGACAGGGGGAACAGATACGCAGTATTTT.